Presented here are 31 T cell receptor beta chains from one specimen sequenced in a study of blood T cells in healthy people across ages. A second PCR, run for about 6 to 12 cycles, used a sample-barcoded 5' primer plus a J-beta primer mix. TCRdb used MiXCR to reprocess the 5' RACE reads, holding one entry per CDR3 protein. Of approximately 830,000 distinct CDR3 sequences listed, around two thirds are singletons. Specimen: blood. Receptor source: a man younger than 45 in good health.

This chain connects TRBV7-3 to TRBJ2-1; D perhaps matches TRBD2 (5 bases). V was shortened by 5 bases and J by 7 bases, with 15 bases between the two germline ends. Germline CDR1 is SGHTA and CDR2 is FQGTGA. The CDR3 has 14 amino acids. CDR3 residues: CASSPPGLQNEQFF. The CDR3 nucleotides read TGTGCCAGCAGCCCCCCGGGGTTGCAAAATGAGCAGTTCTTC.

In the case of this clonotype: This may come from a read error, since a much larger clone is one base off. V is TRBV12-3 or TRBV12-4 and J is TRBJ1-6; 9 bases are a match to TRBD1. The V and J ends lost 5 bases and 10 bases, in that order; junction bases with no gene match: 6. This CDR3 has 14 residues. CDR3 DNA: TGTGCCAGCAGTGTGGACAGGGGTGAATCACCCCTCCACTTT. The encoded protein is CASSVDRGESPLHF.

V and J are TRBV7-3 and TRBJ2-1; TRBD2 matches 13 bases. Trimming cost V 5 bases and J 4 bases; bases outside gene matches: 8. The CDR3 covers 17 residues. CDR1 is SGHTA, CDR2 FQGTGA, per germline. The CDR3 region has the DNA TGTGCCAGCAGCACCGGGACTAGCGGGGCCTTGTACAATGAGCAGTTCTTC. This sequence encodes CASSTGTSGALYNEQFF.

V usage is TRBV7-2 and J usage is TRBJ2-1, with 8 nucleotides matching TRBD2. V dropped 5 bases and J dropped 6; count of bases not matched to a gene: 9. The CDR3 has 15 residues. Germline CDR1 is SGHTA and CDR2 is FQGNSA. The CDR3 protein is CASSQNGGAINEQFF. The CDR3 coding sequence is TGTGCCAGCAGCCAGAACGGGGGGGCAATCAATGAGCAGTTCTTC. Full variable domain (rest looked up from reference TRBV7-2 and TRBJ2-1): GAGVSQSPSNKVTEKGKDVELRCDPISGHTALYWYRQSLGQGLEFLIYFQGNSAPDKSGLPSDRFSAERTGGSVSTLTIQRTQQEDSAVYLCASSQNGGAINEQFFGPGTRLTVL.

There are a few counts of this clonotype. V and J are TRBV11-2 and TRBJ2-7; D might be TRBD1 (6 bases). Trimming removed 1 base at V and 2 bases at J, with 12 bases between. This CDR3 contains 15 residues. Germline lookup yields CDR1 SGHAT and CDR2 FQNNGV. CDR3 coding DNA: TGTGCCAGCAGCTTAGCGAGGACAGCCACCTACGAGCAGTACTTC. As protein: CASSLARTATYEQYF. The full variable domain, with the rest looked up from reference TRBV11-2 and TRBJ2-7, is EAGVAQSPRYKIIEKRQSVAFWCNPISGHATLYWYQQILGQGPKLLIQFQNNGVVDDSQLPKDRFSAERLKGVDSTLKIQPAKLEDSAVYLCASSLARTATYEQYFGPGTRLTVT.

In DNA form, the CDR3 reads TGTGCCAGCAGCTTGGCCGGAAGTCAGGGAGACATTCAGTACTTC. It specifies CASSLAGSQGDIQYF. V usage is TRBV5-4 and J usage is TRBJ2-4; D possibly uses TRBD1 or TRBD2 (5 bases each). The CDR3 has 15 amino acids. Per the germline V gene, CDR1 is SGHNT and CDR2 is YYREEE (reference sequence). Trimming took 0 bases from V and 8 from J, leaving 15 bases between them. Using reference TRBV5-4 and TRBJ2-4 for the parts outside the CDR3, the full variable domain is ETGVTQSPTHLIKTRGQQVTLRCSSQSGHNTVSWYQQALGQGPQFIFQYYREEENGRGNFPPRFSGLQFPNYSSELNVNALELDDSALYLCASSLAGSQGDIQYFGAGTRLSVL.

This clonotype has a handful of counts. This rearrangement joins TRBV7-9 to TRBJ2-2; D is unclear. The ends were cut back, 3 bases at V and 8 bases at J, with 7 bases in the middle. Germline CDR1 and CDR2: SEHNR and FQNEAQ (reference sequence). CDR3 length equals 12 residues. This chain's CDR3 is CASSFLTGELFF. CDR3 DNA sequence: TGTGCCAGCAGCTTCCTAACGGGGGAGCTGTTTTTT.

In the case of this clonotype: The junction differs from germline at one of its ends, possibly a read error. The rearrangement uses TRBV9 and TRBJ2-5; 10 bases align to TRBD2. The CDR3 loop spans 16 amino acids. Germline CDR1 SGDLS, CDR2 YYNGEE. The CDR3, as DNA: TGTGCCAGCAGCGCTAGCGGGGGAGCGTACCAGGAGACCCAGTACTTC. Its translation: CASSASGGAYQETQYF. Full variable domain (rest looked up from reference TRBV9 and TRBJ2-5): DSGVTQTPKHLITATGQRVTLRCSPRSGDLSVYWYQQSLDQGLQFLIQYYNGEERAKGNILERFSAQQFPDLHSELNLSSLELGDSALYFCASSASGGAYQETQYFGPGTRLLVL.

The gene calls are TRBV12-3 or TRBV12-4 and TRBJ1-2, with a possible D match to TRBD1 (5 bases). This CDR3 spans 11 amino acids. V was cut by 3 bases and J by 12 bases, with 11 bases left in between. The CDR3 DNA reads as TGTGCCAGCAGTTTGAGACAGAAAAACACCTTC. Protein product: CASSLRQKNTF.

The chain's CDR3 is CASSIAANGDTQYF. DNA of the CDR3: TGTGCCAGCAGTATAGCGGCTAACGGAGATACGCAGTATTTT. The chain couples TRBV6-4 to TRBJ2-3; the D gene is possibly TRBD2 (6 bases). The CDR3 length is 14 residues. With 5 bases removed from V and 5 bases from J, the gap between germline ends came to 14 bases. CDR1 and CDR2 from the germline V gene are MRHNA and SNTAGT.

This chain joins TRBV27 and TRBJ1-1, with D unclear. Germline loops: CDR1 MNHEY, CDR2 SMNVEV (reference sequence). The CDR3 consists of 14 residues. The V and J ends lost 3 bases and 4 bases respectively, with 12 bases between them. CDR3 bases: TGTGCCAGCAGTTTCCGGGAAAGAGGCACTGAAGCTTTCTTT. It is translated as CASSFRERGTEAFF.

V and J are TRBV6-2 or TRBV6-3 and TRBJ2-7; 12 positions agree with TRBD2. From germline, CDR1 is MNHEY and CDR2 SVGEGT. This CDR3 contains 15 residues. The V segment lost 6 bases and the J segment 2 bases; nucleotides outside the gene matches: 5. CDR3 sequence reads: CASRPGLAGTYEQYF. The CDR3 DNA is TGTGCCAGCAGACCAGGACTAGCGGGGACCTACGAGCAGTACTTC.

The rearrangement uses TRBV4-1 and TRBJ1-5, with D tentatively TRBD1 (5 bases). Germline assignment: CDR1 MGHRA and CDR2 YSYEKL. V shed 1 base and J shed 6 bases, with 19 bases lying between them. This CDR3 region has 17 residues. The CDR3 is CASSQGQGPRGGQPQHF. The CDR3 DNA sequence: TGCGCCAGCAGCCAAGGTCAAGGGCCTCGCGGGGGTCAGCCCCAGCATTTT.

The chain has TRBV25-1 and TRBJ2-7, with D tentatively TRBD2 (5 bases). The CDR3 is 15 amino acids. The V end was cut by 2 bases, the J end by 7 bases, with 18 bases between. Germline V gives CDR1 MGHDK, CDR2 SYGVNS. CDR3 DNA: TGTGCCAGCAGTGAAAAATCCTTCGGAGGCAATGAGCAGTACTTC. It yields the protein CASSEKSFGGNEQYF.

J is TRBJ2-1 and V is TRBV4-3, with D possibly called TRBD1 or TRBD2 (6 bases each). CDR3 length equals 16 residues. The germline V gene has CDR1 LGHNA and CDR2 YSLEER. Deletions cut 1 base from V and 5 bases from J, with 15 bases between. CDR3 nucleotide sequence: TGCGCCAGCAGCCAAGGGAGGGGGGTTTTCAACAATGAGCAGTTCTTC. It yields the protein CASSQGRGVFNNEQFF.

The rearrangement joins TRBV20-1 to TRBJ2-7, with TRBD2 matching 10 bases. The end of the DNA is better explained by TRBJ2-1, so the J call may be wrong. The CDR3 is 14 residues long. Germline lookup yields CDR1 DFQATT and CDR2 SNEGSKA (reference sequence). CDR3 sequence (DNA): TGCAGTGCTAGTGGCGGACTAGCGGACAATGAGCAGTTCTTC. Translating gives CSASGGLADNEQFF.

The rearrangement joins TRBV28 to TRBJ2-5; tentative D call: TRBD1 (6 bases). Germline CDR1 and CDR2: MDHEN and SYDVKM. Trimming took off 5 bases at V and 2 bases at J, with 15 bases between the two ends. This CDR3 is 15 amino acids long. In DNA, the CDR3 is TGTGCCAGCAGTCAGAGCCAGGGGTGGCAAGAGACCCAGTACTTC. It yields the protein CASSQSQGWQETQYF.

As regards this clonotype: A much larger clone sits a single nucleotide away, making a read error possible. The chain joins TRBV12-3 or TRBV12-4 to TRBJ1-4; no firm D call. The CDR3 has 14 residues. CDR3 residues: CASKGWQTKEKLFF. CDR3 sequence (DNA): TGTGCCAGCAAAGGGTGGCAGACTAAGGAAAAACTGTTTTTT.

The chain uses TRBV14 and TRBJ1-2; D possibly corresponds to TRBD1 (5 bases). The CDR3 sequence is 14 residues long. With 1 base removed from V and 5 bases from J, the gap between germline ends came to 11 bases. The germline gives CDR1 SGHDN, CDR2 FVKESK. CDR3 amino acids: CASSQGWQGYGYTF. CDR3 nucleotide sequence: TGTGCCAGCAGCCAAGGTTGGCAGGGATATGGCTACACCTTC.

The chain links TRBV29-1 to TRBJ2-1; possible D gene TRBD2, 5 bases. Germline values: CDR1 SQVTM, CDR2 ANQGSEA. The CDR3 length is 12 residues. Trimming cost V 3 bases and J 8 bases, with 11 bases left between them. CDR3 in DNA: TGCAGCGTTGAGCAACTAGTTTATGAGCAGTTCTTC. This translates into CSVEQLVYEQFF.

This chain joins TRBV11-2 and TRBJ2-3; no reliable D call. The CDR3 sequence is 14 residues long. CDR1 and CDR2 (germline): SGHAT, FQNNGV. V was cut by 5 bases and J by 4 bases, with 13 bases left in between. CDR3: CASSRPVPADTQYF. CDR3 DNA: TGTGCCAGCAGCCGTCCAGTTCCAGCAGATACGCAGTATTTT.

This clonotype was seen only a few times. V is TRBV20-1 and J is TRBJ1-5, with 10 nucleotides matching TRBD1. J lost 7 bases, V lost 6 bases, and 6 bases had no gene match. Germline V CDR1 and CDR2: DFQATT, SNEGSKA (reference sequence). The CDR3 has 13 amino acids. CDR3 sequence: CSARTGGGQPQHF. CDR3 coding DNA: TGCAGTGCCCGGACAGGGGGTGGCCAGCCCCAGCATTTT.

This clonotype occurred many times. The J gene is TRBJ2-3, the V gene TRBV9, with D perhaps TRBD2 (6 bases). Trimming left V 7 bases short and J 2 bases short, with 14 bases between. Germline CDR1 and CDR2: SGDLS and YYNGEE. This CDR3 is built from 14 residues. The DNA of the CDR3 is TGTGCCAGCGGACGACTAGGCCTCACAGATACGCAGTATTTT. Residues: CASGRLGLTDTQYF.

This clonotype came up a few times. The V call is TRBV25-1, the J call TRBJ1-2; no clear D. CDR1 is MGHDK, CDR2 SYGVNS, per germline. Deletions cut 0 bases from V and 7 bases from J, with 9 bases between. The CDR3 totals 13 residues. CDR3 coding DNA: TGTGCCAGCAGTGAATATATTCGAGGTGGCTACACCTTC. Translation gives CASSEYIRGGYTF.

V is TRBV20-1 and J is TRBJ1-1, with D hard to call. This CDR3 contains 14 residues. V gave up 3 bases and J gave up 1 base, with 12 bases separating them. The germline V gene encodes CDR1 DFQATT and CDR2 SNEGSKA (reference sequence). The CDR3 protein is CSASPPAPNTEAFF. The CDR3 DNA follows: TGCAGTGCTAGCCCTCCAGCGCCGAACACTGAAGCTTTCTTT.

This clonotype was found a few times. The rearrangement links TRBV3-1 to TRBJ2-7; D is uncertain. Trimming removed 7 bases at V and 2 bases at J, with 18 bases between. In germline, CDR1 is LGHDT, CDR2 YNNKEL (reference sequence). CDR3 length equals 15 residues. CDR3 DNA sequence: TGTGCCAGCAACACATCTGTTGTAAGGACCTACGAGCAGTACTTC. This translates into CASNTSVVRTYEQYF.

The genes are TRBV4-3 and TRBJ2-1; D is unclear. Trimming took off 0 bases at V and 2 bases at J, with 8 bases between the two ends. Per the germline V gene, CDR1 is LGHNA and CDR2 is YSLEER. CDR3 length: 15 amino acids. The CDR3 nucleotides are TGCGCCAGCAGCCAAGAAGGCGTAACCTACAATGAGCAGTTCTTC. This codes for CASSQEGVTYNEQFF.

This chain joins TRBV7-3 and TRBJ1-1, with 7 bases fitting TRBD1. The junction had 9 bases not matched to a gene; V was cut back by 5 bases and J by 3 bases. CDR3 size: 15 residues. Looked up from germline, CDR1 is SGHTA and CDR2 is FQGTGA. The CDR3 nucleotides are TGTGCCAGCAGCCACAACCAGGGGGGGTACACTGAAGCTTTCTTT. Its translation is CASSHNQGGYTEAFF.

The CDR3 protein is CASSLTGQGPDTQYF. The CDR3 coding sequence is TGTGCCAGCAGCTTAACGGGACAGGGACCAGATACGCAGTATTTT. The chain is built from TRBV7-2 and TRBJ2-3; 9 bases map to TRBD1. The J segment lost 4 bases and the V segment lost 2 bases, leaving 4 bases of the junction unmatched. Looked up from germline, CDR1 is SGHTA and CDR2 is FQGNSA. The CDR3 consists of 15 residues.

The gene calls are TRBV5-1 and TRBJ2-3; no definite D call. The CDR3 extends over 14 amino acids. Germline CDR1 is SGHRS and CDR2 is YFSETQ. V was shortened by 0 bases and J by 2 bases, with 7 bases between the two germline ends. CDR3 coding DNA: TGCGCCAGCAGCTTGGACCAGAACACAGATACGCAGTATTTT. This gives the protein CASSLDQNTDTQYF.

Only one count was recorded for this clonotype. V gene TRBV9 combines with J gene TRBJ2-7; D unresolved. The CDR3 has 14 amino acids. The V gene lost 0 bases and the J gene lost 2 bases, with 9 bases spanning the gap. In germline, CDR1 is SGDLS, CDR2 YYNGEE. The CDR3 region has the DNA TGTGCCAGCAGCGTAGATGTTGAGGCCTACGAGCAGTACTTC. Residues: CASSVDVEAYEQYF.